The rows below give T cell receptor beta chains drawn from one sample of a study of beta chain features in type 1 diabetes. Sequenced by immunoSEQ multiplex PCR; TCRdb stores in-frame clones only, minus some. The sample yields about 900,000 clones, roughly 15% seen once. The sequenced sample consisted of naive CD4+ T cells from blood. The receptors originated from a woman younger than 35 in good health. Both conserved end residues are trimmed from each CDR3. Each record gives: J gene, V gene, CDR3 protein.

>TRBJ2-1|TRBV10-3
AMQKDRLYNEQF
>TRBJ2-2|TRBV5-4
ASSQKQGTIAGELF
>TRBJ1-1|TRBV2
ASSTGARINWGLVDTEAF
>TRBJ1-2|TRBV25-1
ASSSNRYGYT
>TRBJ1-1|TRBV28
ASSRIDYTEAF
>TRBJ2-2|TRBV7-9
ASSQDFYTGELF
>TRBJ2-3|TRBV25-1
ASSELRLAGGADTQY
>TRBJ2-1|TRBV5-4
ASSFDYPDYNEQF
>TRBJ2-1|TRBV6-5
ASSYSITETYNEQF
>TRBJ2-1|TRBV19
ASSIGGPLSYNEQF
>TRBJ1-4|TRBV28
ASSPGTDVEKLF
>TRBJ2-1|TRBV19
ASTRRWREAPYNEQF
>TRBJ2-7|TRBV4-3
ASSQVAGGYEQY
>TRBJ2-1|TRBV27
ASSFLAGGFYNEQF
>TRBJ2-7|TRBV6-6
ASGTSGIHLY
>TRBJ1-2|TRBV15
ATSRPGQGRGSDGYT
>TRBJ1-5|TRBV23-1
ASSPRAIGNQPQH
>TRBJ2-1|TRBV19
ASSVEYNEQF
>TRBJ2-2|TRBV11-2
ASSQGGGPAGELF
>TRBJ2-5|TRBV9
ASSPEFGKETQY
>TRBJ2-1|TRBV9
ASSYRDSYNEQF
>TRBJ2-2|TRBV29-1
SVRDSGELF
>TRBJ1-1|TRBV15
ATSIGDTEAF
>TRBJ1-5|TRBV28
ASRLSGGGQPQH
>TRBJ2-1|TRBV28
GTIAGYYNEQF
>TRBJ2-3|TRBV6-6
ASSYNQGLDTQY
>TRBJ2-4|TRBV10-3
AKKRLGQPKNIQY
>TRBJ2-1|TRBV5-4
ASSSSGSALYNEQF
>TRBJ2-2|TRBV7-2
ASSLISTGELF
>TRBJ2-5|TRBV14
ASSRGLLIGETQY
>TRBJ2-5|TRBV2
ASKVRTGETQY
>TRBJ1-2|TRBV7-2
ASSARGQLGGYT
>TRBJ1-1|TRBV2
ASRDRVGFEAF
>TRBJ2-6|TRBV7-2
ASSPGTGRSGANVLT
>TRBJ2-1|TRBV6-5
ASRSGLAGLNEQF
>TRBJ2-7|TRBV29-1
SVTPSIPSYEQY
>TRBJ2-1|TRBV7-9
ASSLGDGLAWNEQF
>TRBJ2-3|TRBV18
ASSVPSGSTDTQY
>TRBJ2-7|TRBV5-8
ASSLDGGYYEQY
>TRBJ2-6|TRBV5-6
ASSYRGLSGANVLT
>TRBJ2-2|TRBV9
ASSASGTRLSGELF
>TRBJ2-3|TRBV5-4
ASSLAGGITDTQY
>TRBJ2-7|TRBV7-2
ASSLGQRNYEQY
>TRBJ2-1|TRBV5-1
ASSRPSYNEQF
>TRBJ2-3|TRBV5-4
ASSLRLIQTTDTQY